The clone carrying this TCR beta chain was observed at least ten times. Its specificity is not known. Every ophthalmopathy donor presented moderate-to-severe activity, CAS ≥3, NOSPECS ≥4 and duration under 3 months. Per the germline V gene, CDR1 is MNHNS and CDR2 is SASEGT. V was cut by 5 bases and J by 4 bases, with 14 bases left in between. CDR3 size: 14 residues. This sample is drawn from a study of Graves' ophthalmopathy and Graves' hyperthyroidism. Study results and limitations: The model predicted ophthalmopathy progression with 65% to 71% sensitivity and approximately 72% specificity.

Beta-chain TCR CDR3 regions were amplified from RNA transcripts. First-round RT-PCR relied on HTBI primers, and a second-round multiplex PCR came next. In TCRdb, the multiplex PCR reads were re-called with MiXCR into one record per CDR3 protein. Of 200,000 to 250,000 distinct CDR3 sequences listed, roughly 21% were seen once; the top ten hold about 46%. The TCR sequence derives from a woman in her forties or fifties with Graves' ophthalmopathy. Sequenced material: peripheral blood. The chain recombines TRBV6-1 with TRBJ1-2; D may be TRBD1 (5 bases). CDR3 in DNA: TGTGCCAGCAGTCAATCCGGGACGGTCTATGGCTACACCTTC. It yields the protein CASSQSGTVYGYTF.